This is a list of T cell receptor beta chains from one sample in a study of T and B cells in COVID-19 patients. TCRdb redid the calling of the multiplex PCR reads with MiXCR, one entry per CDR3 protein. This sample carries fewer than 5,000 distinct CDR3 sequences, 25% to 35% of them seen once, and the ten largest clones take roughly a quarter. The specimen sequenced was blood. The receptor source for this set is a human donor who had recovered from COVID-19. Each CDR3 is given with its conserved first and last residue. D genes are given only for firm matches. A row's size may be missing; if present it is once, few, many or a size class.

j_call: TRBJ2-1; clone_size: medium-sized; cdr3_length: 15; d_call: TRBD2; v_call: TRBV6-5; cdr3_aa: CASSTTSGRAGEQFF; cdr3_nt: TGTGCCAGCAGTACAACTAGCGGGAGGGCCGGTGAGCAGTTCTTC
j_call: TRBJ2-5; clone_size: -; cdr3_length: 13; d_call: -; v_call: TRBV5-1; cdr3_aa: CASSFGGQETQYF; cdr3_nt: TGCGCCAGCAGCTTCGGAGGGCAAGAGACCCAGTACTTC
j_call: TRBJ2-7; clone_size: few; cdr3_length: 15; d_call: -; v_call: TRBV6-1; cdr3_aa: CASSEARREASEQYF; cdr3_nt: TGTGCCAGCAGTGAAGCGCGCAGGGAAGCCTCCGAGCAGTACTTC
j_call: TRBJ2-7; clone_size: few; cdr3_length: 13; d_call: TRBD1; v_call: TRBV27; cdr3_aa: CASSFDRGNEQYF; cdr3_nt: TGTGCCAGCAGTTTTGACAGGGGGAACGAGCAGTACTTC
j_call: TRBJ1-3; clone_size: medium-sized; cdr3_length: 15; d_call: -; v_call: TRBV30; cdr3_aa: CAWETEPSSGNTIYF; cdr3_nt: TGTGCCTGGGAAACAGAGCCTAGCTCTGGAAACACCATATATTTT
j_call: TRBJ2-2; clone_size: large; cdr3_length: 14; d_call: -; v_call: TRBV29-1; cdr3_aa: CSVGGGLNTGELFF; cdr3_nt: TGCAGCGTTGGAGGGGGGCTTAACACCGGGGAGCTGTTTTTT
j_call: TRBJ2-3; clone_size: -; cdr3_length: 14; d_call: -; v_call: TRBV29-1; cdr3_aa: CSGAGGQGTDTQYF; cdr3_nt: TGCAGCGGGGCGGGGGGACAGGGCACAGATACGCAGTATTTT
j_call: TRBJ2-7; clone_size: medium-sized; cdr3_length: 15; d_call: TRBD2; v_call: TRBV6-5; cdr3_aa: CASSDGTSGVYEQYF; cdr3_nt: TGTGCCAGCAGCGACGGGACTAGCGGGGTCTACGAGCAGTACTTC
j_call: TRBJ2-1; clone_size: medium-sized; cdr3_length: 17; d_call: TRBD2; v_call: TRBV27; cdr3_aa: CASSKGLAGVRYNEQFF; cdr3_nt: TGTGCCAGCAGTAAGGGACTAGCGGGAGTTAGGTACAATGAGCAGTTCTTC
j_call: TRBJ2-3; clone_size: medium-sized; cdr3_length: 14; d_call: -; v_call: TRBV30; cdr3_aa: CAWTPGLSTDTQYF; cdr3_nt: TGTGCCTGGACCCCGGGACTCAGCACAGATACGCAGTATTTT
j_call: TRBJ1-2; clone_size: few; cdr3_length: 12; d_call: -; v_call: TRBV5-5; cdr3_aa: CASSLKTHGYTF; cdr3_nt: TGTGCCAGCAGCCTAAAGACCCATGGCTACACCTTC
j_call: TRBJ1-2; clone_size: medium-sized; cdr3_length: 15; d_call: TRBD1; v_call: TRBV6-5; cdr3_aa: CASSYKQGSVYGYTF; cdr3_nt: TGTGCCAGCAGTTACAAACAGGGGTCGGTCTATGGCTACACCTTC
j_call: TRBJ1-2; clone_size: medium-sized; cdr3_length: 13; d_call: -; v_call: TRBV29-1; cdr3_aa: CSVRRGHDYGYTF; cdr3_nt: TGCAGCGTTCGTCGGGGGCACGACTATGGCTACACCTTC
j_call: TRBJ1-5; clone_size: -; cdr3_length: 13; d_call: -; v_call: TRBV6-1; cdr3_aa: CASSLAGQDAQHF; cdr3_nt: TGTGCCAGCAGCTTAGCGGGGCAGGACGCCCAGCATTTT
j_call: TRBJ2-1; clone_size: few; cdr3_length: 14; d_call: TRBD1; v_call: TRBV12-3/TRBV12-4; cdr3_aa: CASSYLGQGNEQFF; cdr3_nt: TGTGCCAGCAGTTACCTGGGACAGGGCAATGAGCAGTTCTTC
j_call: TRBJ2-5; clone_size: -; cdr3_length: 17; d_call: TRBD1; v_call: TRBV14; cdr3_aa: CASSLTPGQGGRDLRNF; cdr3_nt: TGTGCCAGCAGCCTAACTCCGGGACAGGGGGGCAGGGACCTTCGGAACTTC
j_call: TRBJ2-7; clone_size: -; cdr3_length: 14; d_call: -; v_call: TRBV5-6; cdr3_aa: CASSLIGAAFEQYF; cdr3_nt: TGTGCCAGCAGCTTAATCGGGGCGGCCTTCGAGCAGTACTTC
j_call: TRBJ1-6; clone_size: -; cdr3_length: 15; d_call: TRBD1; v_call: TRBV15; cdr3_aa: CATSRGGTEYSPLHF; cdr3_nt: TGTGCCACCAGCAGGGGGGGGACAGAATATTCACCCCTCCACTTT
j_call: TRBJ2-1; clone_size: once; cdr3_length: 16; d_call: TRBD2; v_call: TRBV7-2; cdr3_aa: CASSSHPGLAYNEQFF; cdr3_nt: TGTGCCAGCAGCTCACACCCGGGACTAGCCTACAATGAGCAGTTCTTC
j_call: TRBJ2-1; clone_size: -; cdr3_length: 14; d_call: -; v_call: TRBV5-1; cdr3_aa: CASTLGGGIGEQFF; cdr3_nt: TGCGCCAGCACCTTAGGGGGAGGCATCGGAGAGCAGTTCTTC
j_call: TRBJ2-7; clone_size: medium-sized; cdr3_length: 13; d_call: TRBD1; v_call: TRBV29-1; cdr3_aa: CSGAQGDINEQYF; cdr3_nt: TGCAGCGGTGCACAGGGGGATATTAACGAGCAGTACTTC
j_call: TRBJ1-6; clone_size: -; cdr3_length: 14; d_call: TRBD1; v_call: TRBV30; cdr3_aa: CAWRTGFYNSPLHF; cdr3_nt: TGTGCCTGGAGGACAGGGTTCTATAATTCACCCCTCCACTTT
j_call: TRBJ2-1; clone_size: few; cdr3_length: 13; d_call: -; v_call: TRBV27; cdr3_aa: CASSFMVYNEQFF; cdr3_nt: TGTGCCAGCAGTTTCATGGTATACAATGAGCAGTTCTTC
j_call: TRBJ1-1; clone_size: medium-sized; cdr3_length: 13; d_call: TRBD1; v_call: TRBV29-1; cdr3_aa: CSAEGQLNTEAFF; cdr3_nt: TGCAGCGCTGAGGGACAGTTGAACACTGAAGCTTTCTTT
j_call: TRBJ2-1; clone_size: -; cdr3_length: 15; d_call: TRBD1; v_call: TRBV30; cdr3_aa: CAWSVLNRGSREQFF; cdr3_nt: TGTGCCTGGAGTGTATTAAACAGGGGGAGCAGGGAGCAGTTCTTC
j_call: TRBJ2-3; clone_size: medium-sized; cdr3_length: 15; d_call: TRBD2; v_call: TRBV19; cdr3_aa: CASSSQGGVTDTQYF; cdr3_nt: TGTGCCAGTAGTAGTCAGGGAGGGGTTACAGATACGCAGTATTTT
j_call: TRBJ2-7; clone_size: few; cdr3_length: 11; d_call: -; v_call: TRBV30; cdr3_aa: CAWSSGYEQYF; cdr3_nt: TGTGCCTGGAGTTCAGGCTACGAGCAGTACTTC
j_call: TRBJ2-3; clone_size: medium-sized; cdr3_length: 16; d_call: -; v_call: TRBV19; cdr3_aa: CASSMSARSMSDTQYF; cdr3_nt: TGTGCCAGTAGTATGTCGGCTAGGAGTATGTCAGATACGCAGTATTTT
j_call: TRBJ2-1; clone_size: -; cdr3_length: 13; d_call: -; v_call: TRBV6-2/TRBV6-3; cdr3_aa: CASSYDSYNEQFF; cdr3_nt: TGTGCCAGCAGTTACGACAGCTACAATGAGCAGTTCTTC
j_call: TRBJ1-6; clone_size: few; cdr3_length: 13; d_call: TRBD1; v_call: TRBV19; cdr3_aa: CASSDRGMSPLHF; cdr3_nt: TGTGCCAGTAGTGACAGGGGGATGTCACCCCTCCACTTT
j_call: TRBJ2-7; clone_size: medium-sized; cdr3_length: 13; d_call: -; v_call: TRBV29-1; cdr3_aa: CSVESSSSYEQYF; cdr3_nt: TGCAGCGTTGAAAGCTCTAGCTCCTACGAGCAGTACTTC
j_call: TRBJ1-5; clone_size: few; cdr3_length: 15; d_call: -; v_call: TRBV30; cdr3_aa: CAWSVRGMLGQPQHF; cdr3_nt: TGTGCCTGGAGTGTACGAGGAATGTTGGGCCAGCCCCAGCATTTT
j_call: TRBJ1-5; clone_size: few; cdr3_length: 16; d_call: -; v_call: TRBV6-5; cdr3_aa: CASSIGTPYSNQPQHF; cdr3_nt: TGTGCCAGCAGTATAGGGACACCTTATAGCAATCAGCCCCAGCATTTT
j_call: TRBJ2-1; clone_size: medium-sized; cdr3_length: 14; d_call: -; v_call: TRBV30; cdr3_aa: CAWDGVGRGNEQFF; cdr3_nt: TGTGCCTGGGACGGGGTAGGGCGAGGCAATGAGCAGTTCTTC
j_call: TRBJ2-1; clone_size: medium-sized; cdr3_length: 13; d_call: TRBD2; v_call: TRBV27; cdr3_aa: CASTVAGGREQFF; cdr3_nt: TGTGCCAGCACCGTAGCGGGAGGGCGTGAGCAGTTCTTC